This entry features one T cell receptor (beta chain) sequence. TCRdb's table, derived via immunoSEQ multiplex PCR, lists solely in-frame clones and lacks some. The sample has fewer than 1.8 million clones, 97% to 99% seen once. The length of the CDR3 is 16 residues. The germline gives CDR1 ENHRY, CDR2 SYGVKD. Trimming at V came to 4 bases and at J to 4 bases, leaving 9 bases not matched to a gene. These data are taken from a study of shared clonotypes between healthy human individuals. Sequenced sample: naive CD4+ T cells sorted from blood. Subset meaning: CD45RA+ positively selected. The clonotype was recovered from a young man in good health. The chain has TRBV10-3 and TRBJ2-5; 10 bases fit TRBD1. Written as DNA, the CDR3 is TGTGCCATCAGTGGCCGACAGGGGGCGTTCGGAGAGACCCAGTACTTC. Amino acid sequence: CAISGRQGAFGETQYF.